This TCR beta chain was sequenced in a study of T cells in Graves' hyperthyroidism and ophthalmopathy. Study-wide background: Peripheral blood sampling occurred at initial diagnosis, before any treatment.

Stable disease denoted Graves' hyperthyroidism without ophthalmopathy progression within 18 months. This clonotype was found many times. The antigen remains unidentified. RNA transcripts gave rise to amplified TCR beta CDR3 regions. Carried out on the TCR CDR3, a first-round RT-PCR used the HTBI primer set. In TCRdb, the multiplex PCR reads were re-called with MiXCR into one record per CDR3 protein. Among 700,000 to 950,000 distinct CDR3 sequences listed, roughly 32% were seen once. V was trimmed by 6 bases and J by 0 bases, leaving 9 bases between them. This CDR3 region has 14 residues. Germline CDR1 is LNHDA and CDR2 is SQIVND (reference sequence). Study-level results: Blood also showed most of the thyroid clonotypes that were expanded above 0.001. A model of 13 V-J features distinguished ophthalmopathy from stable hyperthyroidism.

The sequencing sample was made of blood. The source is a woman in her forties with Graves' hyperthyroidism. V is TRBV19 and J is TRBJ1-5; D unresolved. The CDR3 reads CASRVTDSNQPQHF. The CDR3 DNA is TGTGCCAGTAGGGTGACGGATAGCAATCAGCCCCAGCATTTT. Combining the CDR3 with reference TRBV19 and TRBJ1-5 gives the whole variable domain DGGITQSPKYLFRKEGQNVTLSCEQNLNHDAMYWYRQDPGQGLRLIYYSQIVNDFQKGDIAEGYSVSREKKESFPLTVTSAQKNPTAFYLCASRVTDSNQPQHFGDGTRLSIL.